A single sample is the source of the 8 T cell receptor beta chains below, sequenced in a study of cytomegalovirus exposure and HLA in healthy donors. 13 Jbeta primers and 60 Vbeta primers were used for the PCR. Only in-frame clones appear in the TCRdb table, and some are missing; sequencing was by immunoSEQ multiplex PCR. The table records about 38,000 clones, about nine tenths of them present only once. Sequenced sample: PBMCs. The receptors were gathered from a woman aged 40-49 years in good health and CMV-seropositive.

The rearrangement joins TRBV6-6 to TRBJ2-3; D perhaps matches TRBD1 (6 bases). The germline V gene encodes CDR1 MNHNY and CDR2 SVGAGI (reference sequence). Between the trimmed V and J ends, which lost 6 bases and 1 base, there was a span of 8 bases. The CDR3 is made up of 13 amino acids. For the CDR3, the DNA is TGTGCCAGCAGACAGGGAGGCACAGATACGCAGTATTTT. Amino acids: CASRQGGTDTQYF.

The CDR3 region has the DNA TGTGCCAGCAGAGTTGCCCGGGGTCAGCCCCAGCATTTT. This codes for CASRVARGQPQHF. The J gene is TRBJ1-5, the V gene TRBV28; D unresolved. Looked up from germline, CDR1 is MDHEN and CDR2 is SYDVKM. The V end was cut by 6 bases, the J end by 6 bases, with 12 bases between. The CDR3 length is 13 residues.

J is TRBJ1-6 and V is TRBV5-4; possible D gene TRBD1, 5 bases. CDR3 length: 15 residues. The germline V gene has CDR1 SGHNT and CDR2 YYREEE (reference sequence). Trimming stripped 0 bases from V and 10 bases from J, with 14 bases between. This CDR3 reads CASSLDLGASSPLHF. As DNA, the CDR3 is TGTGCCAGCAGCTTGGATCTAGGGGCTTCCTCACCCCTCCACTTT.

The chain combines TRBV4-3 with TRBJ2-1; TRBD2 might be the D (7 bases). Germline V gene sequence: CDR1 LGHNA, CDR2 YSLEER. The CDR3 runs 16 residues. V was clipped by 2 bases and J by 7 bases, with 18 bases between them. The CDR3 is CASSQRWGGPGNEQFF. The CDR3 DNA reads as TGCGCCAGCAGCCAACGATGGGGGGGCCCAGGTAATGAGCAGTTCTTC.

This clone was counted a single time. The chain is built from TRBV30 and TRBJ1-5; D gene uncertain. The V end lost 0 bases, the J end lost 2 bases, and 14 bases lay between the germline ends. The germline gives CDR1 GTSNPN, CDR2 SVGIG (reference sequence). The CDR3 is made up of 16 amino acids. CDR3 loop: CAWSVGLGGGNQPQHF. The CDR3 DNA reads as TGTGCCTGGAGTGTAGGGCTGGGCGGGGGCAATCAGCCCCAGCATTTT.

This chain joins TRBV7-6 and TRBJ2-1, with TRBD2 matching 8 bases. J gave up 2 bases and V 7 bases, and 10 bases lay outside the gene matches. The CDR3 has 16 residues. Germline V gene data show CDR1 as SGHVS and CDR2 as FNYEAQ. Here the CDR3 DNA reads TGTGCCAGCAAACTGAATGGCGGGGGGACCTACAATGAGCAGTTCTTC. This gives the protein CASKLNGGGTYNEQFF.

This clone is medium-sized in the sample. The genes are TRBV5-6 and TRBJ1-4; 9 bases are a match to TRBD1. The germline V gene has CDR1 SGHDT and CDR2 YYEEEE. V lost 6 bases and J lost 12; bases outside the gene matches: 9. The CDR3 consists of 13 residues. CDR3 DNA: TGTGCCAGCAACGATTTTCGGACAGGGGAACTGTTTTTT. This gives the protein CASNDFRTGELFF.

This sequence joins TRBV18 and TRBJ2-7, with a tentative D call TRBD1 (6 bases). CDR3 length: 14 residues. Germline CDR1 reads KGHSH; CDR2 reads LQKENI. Trimming shortened V by 4 bases and J by 0 bases, and 10 bases separated the two germline ends. The CDR3 loop is CASSRWDTSYEQYF. The CDR3 DNA reads as TGTGCCAGCTCACGATGGGACACCTCCTACGAGCAGTACTTC.